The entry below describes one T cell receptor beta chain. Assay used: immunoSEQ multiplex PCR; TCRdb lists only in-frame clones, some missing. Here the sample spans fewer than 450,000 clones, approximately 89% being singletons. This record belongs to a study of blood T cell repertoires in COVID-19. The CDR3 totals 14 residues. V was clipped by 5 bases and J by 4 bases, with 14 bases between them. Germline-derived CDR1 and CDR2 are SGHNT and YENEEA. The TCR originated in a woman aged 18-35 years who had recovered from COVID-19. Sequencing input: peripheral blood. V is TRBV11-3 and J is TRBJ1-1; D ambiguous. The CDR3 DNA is TGTGCCAGCAGCCCCTCGGAGGGAGGCACTGAAGCTTTCTTT. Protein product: CASSPSEGGTEAFF. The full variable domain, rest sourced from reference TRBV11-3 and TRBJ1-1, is EAGVVQSPRYKIIEKKQPVAFWCNPISGHNTLYWYLQNLGQGPELLIRYENEEAVDDSQLPKDRFSAERLKGVDSTLKIQPAELGDSAVYLCASSPSEGGTEAFFGQGTRLTVV.